The source of this T cell receptor beta chain is a study of blood T cell repertoires in COVID-19. Assay: immunoSEQ multiplex PCR; the TCRdb copy retains only in-frame clones and omits some. This sample yields about 160,000 clones, of which around 82% are seen a single time; 6.5% to 8.5% belongs to the top ten. Germline assignment: CDR1 KGHSH and CDR2 LQKENI. The CDR3 runs 13 residues. V lost 2 bases and J lost 6, with 11 bases in between. The J gene is TRBJ2-7, the V gene TRBV18; a possible D gene is TRBD1 (6 bases). This clonotype was obtained from a woman aged 40-49 years with COVID-19, enrolled during active disease. The sequencing input was peripheral blood. For the CDR3, the DNA is TGTGCCAGCTCACCAACAGGGATGGGCGAGCAGTACTTC. Its translation: CASSPTGMGEQYF.